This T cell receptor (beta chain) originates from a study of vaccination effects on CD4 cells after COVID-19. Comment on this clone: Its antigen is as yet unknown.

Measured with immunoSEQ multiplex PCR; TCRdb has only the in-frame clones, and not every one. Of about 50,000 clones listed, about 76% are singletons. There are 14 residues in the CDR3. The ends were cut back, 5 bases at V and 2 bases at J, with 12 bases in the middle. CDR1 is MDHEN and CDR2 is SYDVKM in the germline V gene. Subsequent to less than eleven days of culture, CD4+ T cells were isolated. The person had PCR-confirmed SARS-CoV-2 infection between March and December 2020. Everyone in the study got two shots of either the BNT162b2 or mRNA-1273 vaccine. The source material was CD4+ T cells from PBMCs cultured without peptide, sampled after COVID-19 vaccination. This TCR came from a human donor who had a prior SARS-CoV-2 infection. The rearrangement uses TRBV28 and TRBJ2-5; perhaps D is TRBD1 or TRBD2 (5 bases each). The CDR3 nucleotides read TGTGCCAGCAGTGAGTGGGACGGACAAGAGACCCAGTACTTC. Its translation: CASSEWDGQETQYF.